This T cell receptor beta chain was sequenced in a study of blood T cell repertoires in COVID-19. As for the study in general: The origin of the acute and convalescent COVID-19 samples was the United States, Italy and Spain.

Original processing notes: Amplifying reference gene primers gave estimates of nucleated cell counts. Measured with immunoSEQ multiplex PCR; TCRdb has only the in-frame clones, and not every one. V, J and clone size are taken as reported in that table, and D and trimming were inferred from the DNA itself. The sample yields about 250,000 clones, about 83% seen once. Germline V CDR1 and CDR2: SGHTA, FQGNSA. The length of the CDR3 is 16 residues. V dropped 1 base and J dropped 0 bases, with 10 bases sitting between them. Seattle patients were enrolled while actively infected and followed longitudinally. V usage is TRBV7-2 and J usage is TRBJ1-3; D remains unclear. The source is a woman of 80 years or more with COVID-19, enrolled during active disease. Sample: peripheral blood. This chain's CDR3 is CASSLGLLLSGNTIYF. In DNA, the CDR3 is TGTGCCAGCAGCTTAGGACTGTTGCTCTCTGGAAACACCATATATTTT.